Shown below are 30 T cell receptor beta chains from a single sample sequenced in a study of blood T cell repertoires in COVID-19 (dated by TCRdb to 2020 to 2022). Library construction relied on the immunoSEQ multiplex PCR assay. Sourced from immuneACCESS, this table was stored by TCRdb with only in-frame sequences that have V and J called. A share of the clones is absent; for the studies checked, an unresolved V gene accounts for under half, and the remainder has no known explanation. The sample table lists around 190,000 clones, around 83% of them with a count of one. The top ten constitute roughly an eighth of the sample. Material for sequencing was peripheral blood. These receptors originate from a human donor in a cohort sampled during active COVID-19.

The gene calls are TRBV18 and TRBJ1-6, with a possible D match to TRBD1 (6 bases). V lost 6 bases to trimming and J lost 8 bases, with 20 bases between them. The CDR3 length is 16 residues. Germline values: CDR1 KGHSH, CDR2 LQKENI. The CDR3 spells CASSLAEGGSHSPLHF. CDR3 in DNA: TGTGCCAGCTCCCTGGCGGAAGGGGGATCGCATTCACCCCTCCACTTT.

The V call is TRBV10-1, the J call TRBJ2-2, with a weak D call TRBD2 (7 bases). Germline CDR1 is WNHNN and CDR2 is SYGVQD (reference sequence). Trimming took off 3 bases at V and 2 bases at J, with 16 bases between the two ends. The CDR3 consists of 17 residues. CDR3 loop: CASSDNTGGPNTGELFF. DNA for the CDR3: TGCGCCAGCAGTGATAATACGGGGGGCCCTAACACCGGGGAGCTGTTTTTT.

DNA for the CDR3: TGTGCCAGCAGTCACCGGGACTTCGGGCGGCAGTTCTTC. Amino acid sequence: CASSHRDFGRQFF. The rearrangement links TRBV12-3 or TRBV12-4 to TRBJ2-1; tentatively, D is TRBD2 (6 bases). V lost 5 bases to trimming and J lost 12 bases, with 17 bases between them. There are 13 residues in the CDR3.

The chain links TRBV30 to TRBJ2-7; maybe TRBD2 (5 bases). The V end was cut by 4 bases, the J end by 5 bases, with 12 bases between. Germline V lookup: CDR1 GTSNPN, CDR2 SVGIG (reference sequence). The CDR3 is 12 amino acids. In DNA, the CDR3 is TGTGCCTGGATCGTCGGGGTCCACGAGCAGTACTTC. The encoded protein is CAWIVGVHEQYF.

This chain links TRBV3-1 (or the pseudogene TRBV3-2) with TRBJ1-6; weak D call: TRBD1 (5 bases). The germline gives CDR1 LGHDT, CDR2 YNNKEL (reference sequence). Deletions cut 4 bases from V and 4 bases from J, with 8 bases between. CDR3 size: 14 residues. CDR3 loop: CASSLEGYNSPLHF. The DNA of the CDR3 is TGTGCCAGCAGCCTGGAGGGGTATAATTCACCCCTCCACTTT.

CDR3 residues: CASSLSGGSNQPQHF. The CDR3 region has the DNA TGTGCCAGCAGTTTGTCGGGGGGTAGCAATCAGCCCCAGCATTTT. The chain uses TRBV27 and TRBJ1-5; possibly TRBD1 for D (5 bases). Trimming shortened V by 3 bases and J by 0 bases, and 9 bases separated the two germline ends. The CDR3 covers 15 residues. Germline lookup yields CDR1 MNHEY and CDR2 SMNVEV (reference sequence).

The genes are TRBV27 and TRBJ2-1, with TRBD1 matching 7 bases. V trimming: 6 bases; J trimming: 9 bases; junction bases outside the gene matches: 11. Per germline, CDR1 MNHEY and CDR2 SMNVEV (reference sequence). The CDR3 has 14 residues. The CDR3 region is CASSRSGTDGEQFF. CDR3 DNA: TGTGCCAGCAGCAGATCCGGGACAGACGGTGAGCAGTTCTTC.

V and J are TRBV28 and TRBJ1-3, with D unresolved. CDR1 MDHEN and CDR2 SYDVKM come from the germline V gene. The length of the CDR3 is 13 residues. Trimming took 7 bases from V and 4 from J, leaving 11 bases between them. This CDR3 reads CASMPWLGNTIYF. The CDR3 region has the DNA TGTGCCAGCATGCCCTGGCTCGGAAACACCATATATTTT.

The CDR3 sequence is CASSFGTSGRTGIQYF. CDR3 DNA sequence: TGCGCCAGCAGCTTTGGGACTAGCGGGAGAACGGGCATTCAGTACTTC. The V and J genes are TRBV5-1 and TRBJ2-4; 14 bases are shared with TRBD2. Germline CDR1 reads SGHRS; CDR2 reads YFSETQ. Unmatched junction bases numbered 7, after V lost 2 bases and J lost 9 bases. CDR3 length: 16 residues. The variable domain in full, completed from reference TRBV5-1 and TRBJ2-4, reads KAGVTQTPRYLIKTRGQQVTLSCSPISGHRSVSWYQQTPGQGLQFLFEYFSETQRNKGNFPGRFSGRQFSNSRSEMNVSTLELGDSALYLCASSFGTSGRTGIQYFGAGTRLSVL.

The chain carries TRBV4-1 and TRBJ1-2, with 12 bases fitting TRBD1. Germline lookup yields CDR1 MGHRA and CDR2 YSYEKL. The CDR3 runs 14 residues. V was clipped by 6 bases and J by 7 bases; unmatched bases: 6. The DNA of the CDR3 is TGCGCCAGCAGGCAGGGACAGGGGGCGGGTGGCTACACCTTC. This sequence encodes CASRQGQGAGGYTF.

The rearrangement uses TRBV18 and TRBJ2-7; D might be TRBD2 (6 bases). In germline, CDR1 is KGHSH, CDR2 LQKENI. V was trimmed by 3 bases and J by 4 bases, leaving 10 bases between them. The CDR3 spans 13 residues. For the CDR3, the DNA is TGTGCCAGCTCACCCGTGGAGGGGTACGAGCAGTACTTC. Translating it yields CASSPVEGYEQYF.

The chain is built from TRBV7-2 and TRBJ2-5, with TRBD2 matching over 11 bases. Germline V gene sequence: CDR1 SGHTA, CDR2 FQGNSA. V gave up 8 bases and J gave up 7 bases; unmatched junction bases: 15. The CDR3 loop spans 16 amino acids. CDR3 in amino acids: CASGEQGLAGKVTQYF. The CDR3 DNA reads as TGTGCCAGCGGAGAGCAAGGACTAGCGGGCAAAGTGACCCAGTACTTC.

The V call is TRBV7-8, the J call TRBJ2-2, with 8 bases fitting TRBD1. Germline loops: CDR1 SGHVS, CDR2 FQNEAQ. Trimming took 0 bases from V and 0 from J; bases not matched to a gene: 6. The CDR3 has 18 amino acids. The chain's CDR3 is CASSLAILRGPNTGELFF. CDR3 sequence (DNA): TGTGCCAGCAGCTTAGCAATTCTCAGGGGGCCGAACACCGGGGAGCTGTTTTTT.

The gene calls are TRBV27 and TRBJ2-7; 9 nucleotides match TRBD2. Trimming cost V 7 bases and J 1 base; bases outside gene matches: 11. The CDR3 runs 16 residues. Germline V lookup: CDR1 MNHEY, CDR2 SMNVEV (reference sequence). The CDR3 region has the DNA TGTGCCAGCACCCCCCTGGCGGGAGGGTTTTCCTACGAGCAGTACTTC. It codes for CASTPLAGGFSYEQYF.

This sequence joins TRBV5-1 and TRBJ2-7, with 13 bases aligning to TRBD2. Germline V gene lookup returns CDR1 SGHRS and CDR2 YFSETQ. V lost 4 bases to trimming and J lost 5 bases; unmatched junction nucleotides: 6. The CDR3 is 15 residues long. DNA for the CDR3: TGCGCCAGCAGCACGAGGACTAGCGGGAGCCACGAGCAGTACTTC. As protein: CASSTRTSGSHEQYF.

The V gene is TRBV15, the J gene TRBJ2-5; maybe TRBD2 (5 bases). The CDR3 loop spans 17 amino acids. Germline V gene lookup returns CDR1 LNHNV and CDR2 YYDKDF (reference sequence). V shed 0 bases and J shed 4 bases, with 18 bases lying between them. The CDR3 DNA reads as TGTGCCACCAGCAGAGATACCGGGGTCGCCCGACGAGAGACCCAGTACTTC. Translation gives CATSRDTGVARRETQYF.

V and J are TRBV2 and TRBJ1-5; a weak D match, TRBD1 (5 bases). Germline assignment: CDR1 SNHLY and CDR2 FYNNEI. The CDR3 totals 17 residues. V was clipped by 4 bases and J by 0 bases, with 16 bases between them. The CDR3 reads CASSGRAGRNSNQPQHF. The CDR3 DNA reads as TGTGCCAGCAGTGGCCGTGCGGGACGAAATAGCAATCAGCCCCAGCATTTT.

The chain employs TRBV6-6 and TRBJ2-7, with TRBD2 matching over 7 bases. The germline gives CDR1 MNHNY, CDR2 SVGAGI (reference sequence). The CDR3 is 15 residues long. V was clipped by 0 bases and J by 2 bases; unmatched bases: 4. CDR3 in amino acids: CASSYSSGSPYEQYF. The CDR3 nucleotides read TGTGCCAGCAGTTACTCTAGCGGGTCCCCCTACGAGCAGTACTTC.

V gene TRBV4-1 combines with J gene TRBJ2-3; possible D gene TRBD1, 6 bases. Trimming took 3 bases from V and 2 from J, leaving 24 bases between them. The CDR3 totals 19 residues. Germline V gene sequence: CDR1 MGHRA, CDR2 YSYEKL. The DNA for the CDR3 is TGCGCCAGCAGCCACCCCGACAGGTCTGAAGCGACCCCCACAGATACGCAGTATTTT. This gives the protein CASSHPDRSEATPTDTQYF.

The V gene is TRBV2, the J gene TRBJ2-5; 9 bases align to TRBD2. The germline V gene encodes CDR1 SNHLY and CDR2 FYNNEI. The CDR3 is 13 residues long. After removal of 6 bases from V and 4 bases from J, the junction contained 3 bases not matched to a gene. CDR3 region: CASRGLARETQYF. CDR3 bases: TGTGCCAGCAGAGGACTAGCGAGAGAGACCCAGTACTTC.

This chain links TRBV15 with TRBJ1-5; unclear D gene. The CDR3 is 15 residues long. Looked up from germline, CDR1 is LNHNV and CDR2 is YYDKDF (reference sequence). V lost 0 bases to trimming and J lost 6 bases, with 12 bases between them. CDR3 coding DNA: TGTGCCACCAGCAGAGATCCGGGTCTAGGTCAGCCCCAGCATTTT. Its protein product is CATSRDPGLGQPQHF.

The CDR3 bases are TGCAGCGTTGAAGGGGGATCGGGGACAGGGCAGGGCACCGGGGAGCTGTTTTTT. Translation gives CSVEGGSGTGQGTGELFF. The V call is TRBV29-1, the J call TRBJ2-2; 9 nucleotides agree with TRBD1. CDR3 size: 18 residues. The V segment lost 1 base and the J segment 4 bases; nucleotides outside the gene matches: 13. Germline CDR1 SQVTM, CDR2 ANQGSEA.

The V gene is TRBV18, the J gene TRBJ2-1, with D tentatively TRBD1 (5 bases). This CDR3 is 14 amino acids long. CDR1 and CDR2 from the germline V gene are KGHSH and LQKENI. The V gene lost 1 base and the J gene lost 4 bases, with 8 bases spanning the gap. CDR3: CASSPHQGYNEQFF. The CDR3 DNA sequence: TGTGCCAGCTCACCACATCAGGGTTACAATGAGCAGTTCTTC.

This chain uses TRBV5-1 with TRBJ2-1; 13 bases map to TRBD2. Germline CDR1 SGHRS, CDR2 YFSETQ. The CDR3 has 15 amino acids. J was trimmed by 10 bases and V by 4 bases; bases with no gene match: 8. The CDR3 region is CASSPGTSGVGEQFF. The DNA for the CDR3 is TGCGCCAGCAGCCCAGGGACTAGCGGGGTAGGGGAGCAGTTCTTC. The full variable domain, its missing parts supplied by reference TRBV5-1 and TRBJ2-1, is KAGVTQTPRYLIKTRGQQVTLSCSPISGHRSVSWYQQTPGQGLQFLFEYFSETQRNKGNFPGRFSGRQFSNSRSEMNVSTLELGDSALYLCASSPGTSGVGEQFFGPGTRLTVL.

The V call is TRBV28, the J call TRBJ1-6, with a possible D match to TRBD1 (5 bases). Looked up from germline, CDR1 is MDHEN and CDR2 is SYDVKM. The CDR3 is 16 amino acids. V was cut by 4 bases and J by 8 bases, with 18 bases left in between. CDR3 nucleotide sequence: TGTGCCAGCAGTTCCCCGCGGGACCCCGTGTATTCACCCCTCCACTTT. It yields the protein CASSSPRDPVYSPLHF.

The chain joins TRBV11-3 to TRBJ2-7; 8 bases are a match to TRBD2. The CDR3 is 14 amino acids. The V segment lost 6 bases and the J segment 3 bases; nucleotides outside the gene matches: 7. Germline-derived CDR1 and CDR2 are SGHNT and YENEEA. Here the CDR3 reads CASSEAGAVYEQYF. The CDR3 region has the DNA TGTGCCAGCAGTGAAGCGGGAGCGGTCTACGAGCAGTACTTC.

The chain joins TRBV20-1 to TRBJ2-7, with D possibly TRBD2 on 6 matching bases. Trimming took 5 bases from V and 6 from J, leaving 8 bases between them. Germline lookup yields CDR1 DFQATT and CDR2 SNEGSKA (reference sequence). The CDR3 consists of 10 residues. The CDR3 DNA follows: TGCAGTGCTGCGGGGAGCGAGCAGTACTTC. As protein: CSAAGSEQYF.

The chain employs TRBV18 and TRBJ1-1; D is possibly TRBD1 (6 bases). The CDR3 spans 14 residues. CDR1 and CDR2 (germline): KGHSH, LQKENI. Trimming removed 1 base from V and 5 bases from J, with 11 bases in between. The DNA of the CDR3 is TGTGCCAGCTCACCACGGACAGCCGTAACTGAAGCTTTCTTT. It is translated as CASSPRTAVTEAFF.

The genes are TRBV11-2 and TRBJ2-6; D possibly corresponds to TRBD2 (5 bases). Germline-derived CDR1 and CDR2 are SGHAT and FQNNGV. The CDR3 runs 17 residues. Trimming took 3 bases from V and 0 from J, leaving 12 bases between them. In DNA, the CDR3 is TGTGCCAGCAGCTTTAGAAGGACTCACTCTGGGGCCAACGTCCTGACTTTC. Translated, it gives CASSFRRTHSGANVLTF.

The gene calls are TRBV7-9 and TRBJ2-1, with 7 bases lining up with TRBD2. V lost 5 bases, J lost 10 bases, and 5 bases stayed unmatched. CDR3 length equals 12 residues. Per germline, CDR1 SEHNR and CDR2 FQNEAQ (reference sequence). The CDR3 region has the DNA TGTGCCAGCAGCGGCGGGAGTCAGGAGCAGTTCTTC. Translated, it gives CASSGGSQEQFF.